The next 23 T cell receptor beta chains were all read from a single sample in a study of T cells in Graves' hyperthyroidism and ophthalmopathy. RNA transcripts were the template for amplifying TCR beta CDR3 regions. HTBI primers drove first-round RT-PCR of the TCR CDR3. TCRdb redid the calling of the multiplex PCR reads with MiXCR, one entry per CDR3 protein. The data hold roughly 660,000 distinct CDR3 sequences, with roughly a sixth observed a single time. The sequenced material came from blood. These receptors were obtained from a man in his forties or fifties with Graves' hyperthyroidism.

This clonotype has only a few counts. The DNA for the CDR3 is TGTGCCAGCAGCTTCGGGCTCAGGAACAGGGGACCGAACACCGGGGAGCTGTTTTTT. Translating gives CASSFGLRNRGPNTGELFF. This chain links TRBV14 with TRBJ2-2; 7 bases agree with TRBD1. Germline CDR1 reads SGHDN; CDR2 reads FVKESK. CDR3 length equals 19 residues. V dropped 5 bases and J dropped 0; count of bases not matched to a gene: 15.

This clonotype has a handful of counts. The genes are TRBV10-3 and TRBJ2-3; 9 positions match TRBD1. Germline assignment: CDR1 ENHRY and CDR2 SYGVKD. V was clipped by 5 bases and J by 0 bases; unmatched bases: 9. The CDR3 spans 17 residues. The CDR3 is CAISPGTGKSSTDTQYF. In nucleotides, the CDR3 is TGTGCCATCAGTCCCGGGACAGGGAAATCTAGCACAGATACGCAGTATTTT.

This clonotype was recorded at least ten times. The chain combines TRBV2 with TRBJ2-7; a possible D gene is TRBD2 (5 bases). The ends were cut back, 4 bases at V and 4 bases at J, with 8 bases in the middle. This CDR3 has 12 amino acids. Germline V lookup: CDR1 SNHLY, CDR2 FYNNEI. The CDR3 DNA reads TGTGCCAGCAGTGCCGGGATATACGAGCAGTACTTC. Translating gives CASSAGIYEQYF.

This clonotype was seen ten or more times. The chain employs TRBV5-1 and TRBJ2-7; 11 nucleotides agree with TRBD2. From germline, CDR1 is SGHRS and CDR2 YFSETQ. Trimming removed 0 bases from V and 4 bases from J; junction bases left unmatched: 6. CDR3 length: 16 amino acids. The CDR3 coding sequence is TGCGCCAGCAGCTTGGCCCTAGCGGGAGGACAATACGAGCAGTACTTC. Translation gives CASSLALAGGQYEQYF.

The rearrangement links TRBV5-6 to TRBJ1-2; no firm D call. The CDR3 has 13 amino acids. Per the germline V gene, CDR1 is SGHDT and CDR2 is YYEEEE. V was shortened by 0 bases and J by 6 bases, with 9 bases between the two germline ends. As DNA, the CDR3 is TGTGCCAGCAGCTTGGCCGGGTACAATGGCTACACCTTC. The encoded protein is CASSLAGYNGYTF.

This clonotype was seen only a few times. The chain combines TRBV20-1 with TRBJ2-7, with 12 positions matching TRBD2. Germline V gives CDR1 DFQATT, CDR2 SNEGSKA (reference sequence). The CDR3 extends over 15 amino acids. The junction had 4 bases not matched to a gene; V was cut back by 1 base and J by 3 bases. The CDR3 region is CSARALAGGIYEQYF. The CDR3 coding sequence is TGCAGTGCTAGAGCCCTAGCGGGAGGGATCTACGAGCAGTACTTC.

This sequence joins TRBV11-2 and TRBJ2-3; 8 bases line up with TRBD1. This CDR3 is 14 amino acids long. Trimming removed 5 bases from V and 6 bases from J; junction bases left unmatched: 7. Germline CDR1 is SGHAT and CDR2 is FQNNGV. The DNA for the CDR3 is TGTGCCAGCAGCGGTCCTGGACAGGGCGATACGCAGTATTTT. Encoded protein: CASSGPGQGDTQYF.

In this sample, this clonotype turned up many times. The V and J genes are TRBV10-2 and TRBJ2-1; perhaps TRBD2 as D (6 bases). The germline V gene encodes CDR1 WSHSY and CDR2 SAAADI. V was cut by 6 bases and J by 3 bases, with 12 bases left in between. This CDR3 has 14 amino acids. The CDR3 sequence is CASSSGTVYNEQFF. The CDR3 bases are TGCGCCAGCAGCTCCGGGACTGTCTACAATGAGCAGTTCTTC.

This clonotype was detected ten times or more. V gene TRBV10-3 combines with J gene TRBJ2-7; weak D call: TRBD2 (6 bases). The V end lost 4 bases, the J end lost 2 bases, and 9 bases lay between the germline ends. The CDR3 is 13 amino acids. In germline, CDR1 is ENHRY, CDR2 SYGVKD. CDR3 nucleotides: TGTGCCATCAGTGCGGGGGAACCCTACGAGCAGTACTTC. It specifies CAISAGEPYEQYF.

At least ten counts were recorded for this clonotype. The rearrangement uses TRBV12-3 or TRBV12-4 and TRBJ1-2, with 11 bases fitting TRBD1. The CDR3 is 14 residues long. Germline trimming cut 8 bases from V and 4 bases from J; bases unmatched to any gene: 6. This CDR3 is CASRSGTGGYGYTF. The CDR3 DNA reads TGTGCCAGCCGTTCCGGGACAGGGGGCTATGGCTACACCTTC.

This clonotype was detected many times. This chain uses TRBV29-1 with TRBJ1-2; D perhaps matches TRBD1 (6 bases). Germline V gene lookup returns CDR1 SQVTM and CDR2 ANQGSEA. This CDR3 is 12 amino acids long. V lost 7 bases and J 8 bases, leaving 17 bases between the germline ends. The CDR3 loop is CSAINSGVGYTF. DNA for the CDR3: TGCAGCGCCATAAATTCAGGGGTCGGCTACACCTTC.

This clonotype was seen many times. The chain carries TRBV11-1 and TRBJ1-1, with D possibly TRBD1 on 6 matching bases. The V end lost 5 bases, the J end lost 0 bases, and 13 bases lay between the germline ends. The germline V gene encodes CDR1 SGHAT and CDR2 FQDESV (reference sequence). The CDR3 totals 15 residues. The CDR3, as DNA: TGTGCCAGCAGCCGCCCGGGACACATGAACACTGAAGCTTTCTTT. It codes for CASSRPGHMNTEAFF.

As regards this clonotype: At one end the junction does not follow the germline gene, possibly because of a read error. The V gene is TRBV18, the J gene TRBJ2-1; TRBD1 is a possible D gene (6 bases). The CDR3 spans 17 residues. CDR1 is KGHSH, CDR2 LQKENI, per germline. The CDR3 region is CASSPPSLGAGYNEQLF. The CDR3 DNA follows: TGTGCCAGCTCACCACCGAGTTTGGGGGCTGGCTACAATGAGCAGCTCTTC.

This clonotype was seen a handful of times. As DNA, the CDR3 is TGTGCCAGCAGATTGCGGGAGAGAGGCGGGGAGCTGTTTTTT. This translates into CASRLRERGGELFF. The chain is built from TRBV6-1 and TRBJ2-2; 7 positions match TRBD2. The CDR3 extends over 14 amino acids. The V segment lost 6 bases and the J segment 7 bases; nucleotides outside the gene matches: 8. From germline, CDR1 is MNHNS and CDR2 SASEGT.

This clonotype was observed at least ten times. The chain recombines TRBV11-2 with TRBJ2-7, with 8 nucleotides matching TRBD1. J gave up 6 bases and V 0 bases, and 7 bases lay outside the gene matches. The CDR3 is 15 amino acids. Germline CDR1 reads SGHAT; CDR2 reads FQNNGV. This CDR3 is CASSLEVAGGFEQYF. The CDR3 DNA reads TGTGCCAGCAGCTTAGAGGTCGCAGGGGGCTTCGAGCAGTACTTC.

This clonotype was observed a few times. The V and J genes are TRBV12-3 or TRBV12-4 and TRBJ1-5, with D uncertain. The J call may be incorrect, as the DNA end agrees better with TRBJ2-3. The CDR3 runs to 12 residues. The CDR3 loop is CASSFMGTPQYF. The CDR3 DNA reads as TGTGCCAGCAGTTTTATGGGAACGCCCCAGTATTTT.

This clonotype was observed a few times. This chain uses TRBV20-1 with TRBJ1-1; possibly TRBD1 for D (5 bases). CDR3 length: 13 residues. CDR1 is DFQATT and CDR2 is SNEGSKA in the germline V gene (reference sequence). Trimming removed 4 bases at V and 0 bases at J, with 9 bases between. Written as DNA, the CDR3 is TGCAGTGCTACCGGACAACTGAACACTGAAGCTTTCTTT. This encodes CSATGQLNTEAFF.

The sample holds many counts of this clonotype. The chain is built from TRBV11-2 and TRBJ2-5, with D unresolved. The CDR3 totals 13 residues. CDR1 is SGHAT and CDR2 is FQNNGV in the germline V gene. Trimming removed 4 bases from V and 4 bases from J, with 10 bases in between. CDR3 bases: TGTGCCAGCAGCTCCGGGTTCAGAGAGACCCAGTACTTC. It is translated as CASSSGFRETQYF.

The J gene is TRBJ2-7, the V gene TRBV4-2; unclear D gene. Trimming left V 3 bases short and J 2 bases short, with 14 bases between. The CDR3 sequence is 15 residues long. CDR1 and CDR2 from the germline V gene are LGHNA and YNFKEQ. This CDR3 is CASSHPGDGTYEQYF. The CDR3 DNA reads as TGTGCCAGCAGCCATCCAGGAGACGGTACCTACGAGCAGTACTTC.

This clonotype was detected many times. The genes are TRBV28 and TRBJ2-7, with 8 bases aligning to TRBD2. The CDR3 has 14 amino acids. V trimming: 8 bases; J trimming: 2 bases; junction bases outside the gene matches: 8. Germline loops: CDR1 MDHEN, CDR2 SYDVKM. Here the CDR3 reads CASRSGMKPYEQYF. DNA of the CDR3: TGTGCCAGCCGTAGCGGGATGAAACCCTACGAGCAGTACTTC.

This clonotype was detected ten times or more. The genes are TRBV2 and TRBJ2-5; 8 positions match TRBD1. Germline V CDR1 and CDR2: SNHLY, FYNNEI. J gave up 2 bases and V 6 bases, and 8 bases lay outside the gene matches. The CDR3 is made up of 15 amino acids. CDR3 in DNA: TGTGCCAGCAGGGCCAACAGGGGGGAACAAGAGACCCAGTACTTC. Amino acid sequence: CASRANRGEQETQYF.

This clonotype came up a few times. The chain has TRBV5-6 and TRBJ2-1; D is unclear. V was pared by 0 bases and J by 2 bases, with 6 bases between. The CDR3 is made up of 14 amino acids. The germline CDR1 and CDR2 sequences are SGHDT and YYEEEE. The CDR3 nucleotides are TGTGCCAGCAGCTTGGGGCGGACCTACAATGAGCAGTTCTTC. Translating gives CASSLGRTYNEQFF.

This chain joins TRBV27 and TRBJ2-7; D unresolved. The germline V gene encodes CDR1 MNHEY and CDR2 SMNVEV (reference sequence). CDR3 length equals 13 residues. Trimming pared 3 bases from V and 4 bases from J, leaving 10 bases between. CDR3 residues: CASSFPDAYEQYF. CDR3 bases: TGTGCCAGCAGTTTTCCCGACGCATACGAGCAGTACTTC.